A selection of T cell receptor beta chains follows, all from one sample in a study of graft-versus-host responses after intestinal transplantation. These receptors are not linked to any known antigen. Assay: immunoSEQ multiplex PCR; the TCRdb copy retains only in-frame clones and omits some. The sample shows roughly 92,000 clones, 90% of them seen only once. The sequencing here drew on unstimulated CD4+ T cells sorted from spleen or lymph node cells, taken before intestinal transplant. The source of these receptors is a human donor who received an intestinal transplant. CDR3s include the opening cysteine and the closing phenylalanine or tryptophan. The order of the fields is V gene, D gene, J gene, clone size, CDR3 DNA, CDR3 protein. D genes are given only for firm matches. Size is omitted from some rows. Given values are once, few, many or a class for expanded clones.

>TRBV19|TRBD1|TRBJ1-1|.
TGTGCCAGTAGTACCCGACAGGGTAATTTCGACACTGAAGCTTTCTTT
CASSTRQGNFDTEAFF
>TRBV11-1|TRBD2|TRBJ2-3|.
TGTGCCAGCAGCCCGGGACTAGCGGGATTTGCAGATACGCAGTATTTT
CASSPGLAGFADTQYF
>TRBV6-1|.|TRBJ2-3|.
TGTGCCAGCAGAGAGGGCGCAGATACGCAGTATTTT
CASREGADTQYF
>TRBV6-5|TRBD1|TRBJ1-2|.
TGTGCCAGCAGTTACTCGAGGAGACAGGGGGTTGTTGGCTACACCTTC
CASSYSRRQGVVGYTF
>TRBV28|.|TRBJ1-5|.
TGTGCCAGCAGTTCGGGAGGCCTCAATCAGCCCCAGCATTTT
CASSSGGLNQPQHF
>TRBV7-8|.|TRBJ2-7|.
TGTGCCAGCAGCTTAGGCACAGGCTCCTACGAGCAGTACTTC
CASSLGTGSYEQYF
>TRBV4-2|TRBD1|TRBJ1-5|once
TGTGCCAGCAGCCAAGACGAGAGTTCGACAGGGTTTCAGCCCCAGCATTTT
CASSQDESSTGFQPQHF
>TRBV21-1|.|TRBJ2-1|.
TGTGCCAGCAGCAAGGGGCTAGCGGGAAACAATGAGCAGTTCTTC
CASSKGLAGNNEQFF
>TRBV7-6|TRBD2|TRBJ2-3|.
TGTGCCAGCAGCAACGCGGGGGGGACGCAGTATTTT
CASSNAGGTQYF
>TRBV10-2|TRBD2|TRBJ2-3|.
TGCGCCAGCAGTGAGGGGCGGGAGGTCAGTATCACAGATACGCAGTATTTT
CASSEGREVSITDTQYF
>TRBV2|.|TRBJ2-5|.
TGTGCCAGCAGTGAAGCGGGGGGGCTGGGGACCCAGTACTTC
CASSEAGGLGTQYF
>TRBV6-1|.|TRBJ2-7|.
TGTGCCAGCAGCCGACAGACCCTCTCCTACGAGCAGTACTTC
CASSRQTLSYEQYF
>TRBV5-5|TRBD1|TRBJ1-1|.
TGTGCCAGCAGCTTTAGGGGGCCCGTCACTGAAGCTTTCTTT
CASSFRGPVTEAFF
>TRBV27|.|TRBJ2-3|.
TGTGCCAGCAGTGCACGCCCCTCGGGGTGGGGCACAGATACGCAGTATTTT
CASSARPSGWGTDTQYF
>TRBV5-1|TRBD1|TRBJ2-3|.
TGCGCCAGCAGCGTACAGGGGGAGAGGACAGATACGCAGTATTTT
CASSVQGERTDTQYF
>TRBV19|TRBD1|TRBJ2-6|.
TGTGCCAGTAGCCCGACAGGGACGTACTCTGGGGCCAACGTCCTGACTTTC
CASSPTGTYSGANVLTF
>TRBV6-6|.|TRBJ2-5|.
TGTGCCAGCAGGGCCGGGACACTCTTCCAAGAGACCCAGTACTTC
CASRAGTLFQETQYF
>TRBV2|.|TRBJ2-2|few
TGTGCCAGCAGTGAAAGGGGGGACAGTAGGGAGCTGTTTTTT
CASSERGDSRELFF
>TRBV9|TRBD1|TRBJ2-1|.
TGTGCCAGCAGCGACAGGGGGCGGGGGAACAATGAGCAGTTCTTC
CASSDRGRGNNEQFF
>TRBV15|.|TRBJ2-7|.
TGTGCCACCAGCAGAGATGCGGGGTACGAGCAGTACTTC
CATSRDAGYEQYF
>TRBV6-1|TRBD2|TRBJ2-1|.
TGTGCCAGCAGGAGTAGCGGGGGGCTGTTCAATGAGCAGTTCTTC
CASRSSGGLFNEQFF
>TRBV11-1|.|TRBJ2-1|.
TGTGCCAGCAGCGAGTGGACACTTAATGAGCAGTTCTTC
CASSEWTLNEQFF
>TRBV6-5|.|TRBJ1-1|.
TGTGCCAGCAGGCACAACCGTGAAGCTTTCTTT
CASRHNREAFF
>TRBV5-1|.|TRBJ2-7|.
TGCGCCAGCAGCTTGGCCAGGGTAGACTTGTCCTACGAGCAGTACTTC
CASSLARVDLSYEQYF
>TRBV19|TRBD1|TRBJ1-4|.
TGTGCCAGTAGGGCGACAGGGGGAGGCGAAAAACTGTTTTTT
CASRATGGGEKLFF
>TRBV19|TRBD1|TRBJ1-5|.
TGTGCCAGTAGTATGGGACAGGGTTTGCGCAATCAGCCCCAGCATTTT
CASSMGQGLRNQPQHF
>TRBV11-2|.|TRBJ1-2|.
TGTGCCAGCAGCTTAGGCGGGACGGATGGCTACACCTTC
CASSLGGTDGYTF
>TRBV19|TRBD1|TRBJ1-3|.
TGTGCCAGTAGCCCCGACAGGGGGACGGGAAACACCATATATTTT
CASSPDRGTGNTIYF
>TRBV5-4|TRBD1|TRBJ1-4|.
TGTGCCAGCAGCTTGTCAGGACAGGGTAATGAAAAACTGTTTTTT
CASSLSGQGNEKLFF
>TRBV5-8|.|TRBJ1-6|.
TGTGCCAGCAGCTTGGGAGGAGAGCGCTCACCCCTCCACTTT
CASSLGGERSPLHF
>TRBV10-3|TRBD2|TRBJ2-5|once
TGTGCCATCAGTGAGGGCGGGGGGCAAGAGACCCAGTACTTC
CAISEGGGQETQYF
>TRBV5-1|.|TRBJ2-7|.
TGCGCCAGCAGCTTGGGTTGGCACCGAGGAGGGGACGAGCAGTACTTC
CASSLGWHRGGDEQYF
>TRBV10-1|.|TRBJ2-4|.
TGCGCCATAGTCCCTGTTCACATTCAGTACTTC
CAIVPVHIQYF
>TRBV11-2|.|TRBJ1-3|few
TGTGCCAGCAGCCCAGGCTCTGGAAACACCATATATTTT
CASSPGSGNTIYF
>TRBV6-5|.|TRBJ2-7|.
TGTGCCAGCAGTTACTCGAGGACAAGCCTCTCCTACGAGCAGTACTTC
CASSYSRTSLSYEQYF
>TRBV2|TRBD2|TRBJ2-1|.
TGTGCCAGCAGTGTAACTAGCGGGGGACCCTACAATGAGCAGTTCTTC
CASSVTSGGPYNEQFF
>TRBV6-5|TRBD2|TRBJ2-7|.
TGTGCCACGGGGCGAGGGAGGGTTGGCCACGAGCAGTACTTC
CATGRGRVGHEQYF
>TRBV2|.|TRBJ1-1|.
TGTGCCAGCACCCCGCGGGGGACCGACGGCACTGAAGCTTTCTTT
CASTPRGTDGTEAFF
>TRBV6-6|TRBD1|TRBJ1-4|.
TGTGCCAGCAGCAGATACAGGGGAGCTAATGAAAAACTGTTTTTT
CASSRYRGANEKLFF
>TRBV5-8|.|TRBJ1-4|.
TGTGCCAGCAGCTTAACAGGGTCCGGAGAAAAACTGTTTTTT
CASSLTGSGEKLFF
>TRBV20-1|.|TRBJ2-1|.
TGCAGTGCTGCCAGCGGAGACGTTCAGTTCTTC
CSAASGDVQFF
>TRBV11-2|.|TRBJ1-1|.
TGTGCCAGCAGCTCGCCCAGGGGGAACACTGAAGCTTTCTTT
CASSSPRGNTEAFF
>TRBV6-1|TRBD1|TRBJ2-1|.
TGTGCCAGCCCCCGGGACAGGGGAGGCAATGAGCAGTTCTTC
CASPRDRGGNEQFF
>TRBV18|.|TRBJ2-7|once
TGTGCCAGCTCCCCCGACAGGTACGAGCAGTACTTC
CASSPDRYEQYF
>TRBV13|.|TRBJ2-7|.
TGTGCCAGCAGCTTAGGGGGCCTAGGAGGCGAGCAGTACTTC
CASSLGGLGGEQYF
>TRBV11-3|.|TRBJ1-1|.
TGTGCCAGCAGCTTTGGCCAGAACACTGAAGCTTTCTTT
CASSFGQNTEAFF
>TRBV7-8|TRBD1|TRBJ1-6|.
TGTGCCAGCAGCGGAACCGGGACAGGGTATTCACCCCTCCACTTT
CASSGTGTGYSPLHF
>TRBV5-1|TRBD2|TRBJ2-1|.
TGCGCCAGCAGCTTAACTGCGGCCGGGGGGGCCTACAATGAGCAGTTCTTC
CASSLTAAGGAYNEQFF
>TRBV7-3|TRBD2|TRBJ2-1|.
TGTGCCAGCAGCTTCTTAGCGGGGGCTACTTACAATGAGCAGTTCTTC
CASSFLAGATYNEQFF
>TRBV27|.|TRBJ2-3|.
TGTGCCAGCTCGTCGCGGGGGCACACAGATACGCAGTATTTT
CASSSRGHTDTQYF
>TRBV20-1|.|TRBJ1-4|.
TGCAGTGCCCCTAGGAGAGAAAAACTGTTTTTT
CSAPRREKLFF
>TRBV6-5|.|TRBJ1-3|.
TGTGCCAGCAGGCCTAAGAGCTCTGGAAACACCATATATTTT
CASRPKSSGNTIYF
>TRBV11-2|TRBD1|TRBJ1-4|.
TGTGCCAGCAGCTGGGACAGCTATGAAAAACTGTTTTTT
CASSWDSYEKLFF
>TRBV5-6|TRBD2|TRBJ2-5|.
TGTGCCAGCAGCTTCAGGACCCCGGGGGGGGAGACCCAGTACTTC
CASSFRTPGGETQYF
>TRBV9|.|TRBJ1-5|.
TGTGCCAGCAGCCCAGAGCGGATCGGCAATCAGCCCCAGCATTTT
CASSPERIGNQPQHF
>TRBV10-2|.|TRBJ1-6|.
TGCGCCAGCAGTGCTGAGACGCGGTATAATTCACCCCTCCACTTT
CASSAETRYNSPLHF
>TRBV6-6|TRBD1|TRBJ1-5|.
TGTGCCAGCAGTTTCGACAGGGCCTTCAATCAGCCCCAGCATTTT
CASSFDRAFNQPQHF
>TRBV29-1|TRBD1|TRBJ1-2|.
TGCAGCGCCGAAATACGGGACAGGGGAGTGGGTGGCTACACCTTC
CSAEIRDRGVGGYTF
>TRBV23-1|.|TRBJ1-5|.
TGCGCCAGCAGTCTTAGTGCGTCTGGTCAGCCCCAGCATTTT
CASSLSASGQPQHF